This T cell receptor (beta chain) was sequenced for a study of CD4 T cell repertoires in COVID-19. V lost 0 bases to trimming and J lost 10 bases, with 8 bases between them. This CDR3 has 12 residues. The germline CDR1 and CDR2 sequences are SGDLS and YYNGEE. These patients had recovered from COVID-19 ranging mild to severe. No culture step preceded sequencing of the ex vivo isolated memory T cells. Sequencing used immunoSEQ multiplex PCR; TCRdb keeps in-frame clones, though not all of them. The sample contains 60,000 to 90,000 clones, roughly 85% of which appear only once. Study-wide results and limits: SARS-CoV and/or HKU1 spike cultures shared between roughly 6 and 27% of SARS-CoV-2 clonotypes. Several top expanded SARS-CoV-2-reactive clonotypes were shared by two or three memory subsets.

Comment on this clone: Its target is not known.

The sample here was CD4+ T cells from peripheral blood, taken after recovery from COVID-19. The V call is TRBV9, the J call TRBJ2-1; D is ambiguous. This receptor was obtained from a human donor who had COVID-19. This chain's CDR3 is CASSVDLREQFF. DNA of the CDR3: TGTGCCAGCAGCGTAGATCTGCGGGAGCAGTTCTTC.